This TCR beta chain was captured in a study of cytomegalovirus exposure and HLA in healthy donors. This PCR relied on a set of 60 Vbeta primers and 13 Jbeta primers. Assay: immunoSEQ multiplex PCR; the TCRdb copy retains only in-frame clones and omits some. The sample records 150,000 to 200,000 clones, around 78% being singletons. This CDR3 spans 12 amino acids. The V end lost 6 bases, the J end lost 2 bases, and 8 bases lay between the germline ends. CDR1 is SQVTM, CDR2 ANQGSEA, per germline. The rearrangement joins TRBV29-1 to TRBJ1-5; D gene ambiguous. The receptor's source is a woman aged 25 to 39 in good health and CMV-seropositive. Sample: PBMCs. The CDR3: CSVTSGNQPQHF. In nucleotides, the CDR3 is TGCAGCGTAACGAGTGGCAATCAGCCCCAGCATTTT. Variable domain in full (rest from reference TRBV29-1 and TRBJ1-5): SAVISQKPSRDICQRGTSLTIQCQVDSQVTMMFWYRQQPGQSLTLIATANQGSEATYESGFVIDKFPISRPNLTFSTLTVSNMSPEDSSIYLCSVTSGNQPQHFGDGTRLSIL.